The 31 T cell receptor beta chains listed next were all sequenced from one sample in a study of human T cells and chemical hapten exposure. Specified time point: patch test 2, 6 weeks after DPC sensitization. Indicated treatment: therapeutic diphenylcyclopropenone sensitization with weekly scalp DPC. TCRdb fed the RACE reads into MiXCR, producing one record per CDR3 protein. The sample carries 140,000 or so distinct CDR3 sequences, 10% to 15% recorded once. The specimen comprised whole blood, sampled in connection with sensitization to the hapten diphenylcyclopropenone (DPC). These receptors were collected from a woman between 45 and 65 years old with alopecia areata. Some clones in this sample may be carry-over from other donors' samples.

V gene TRBV12-3 or TRBV12-4 combines with J gene TRBJ1-6, with TRBD1 matching 8 bases. V lost 4 bases, J lost 7 bases, and 12 bases stayed unmatched. The length of the CDR3 is 17 residues. CDR3 region: CASSSGQGGASNSPLHF. As DNA, the CDR3 is TGTGCCAGCAGTTCCGGACAGGGTGGAGCGTCAAATTCACCCCTCCACTTT.

J is TRBJ2-7 and V is TRBV29-1; 9 bases are shared with TRBD1. Germline assignment: CDR1 SQVTM and CDR2 ANQGSEA. V was pared by 6 bases and J by 2 bases, with 8 bases of the junction left unmatched. The CDR3 contains 14 residues. In DNA form, the CDR3 reads TGCAGCGTATACCCGGGACAGGGTACCTACGAGCAGTACTTC. It is translated as CSVYPGQGTYEQYF.

This clonotype came up many times. The chain combines TRBV12-3 or TRBV12-4 with TRBJ1-1, with D possibly matching TRBD1 (5 bases). Between the trimmed V and J ends, which lost 3 bases and 5 bases, there was a span of 16 bases. The CDR3 extends over 15 amino acids. The CDR3, as DNA: TGTGCCAGCAGTTTGGCGTCCGGGGGTAATACTGAAGCTTTCTTT. Its protein is CASSLASGGNTEAFF.

The V and J genes are TRBV5-4 and TRBJ1-1; D uncertain. Germline V lookup: CDR1 SGHNT, CDR2 YYREEE (reference sequence). CDR3 length equals 14 residues. V lost 0 bases, J lost 0 bases, and 6 bases lay in between. Here the CDR3 DNA reads TGTGCCAGCAGCTTGGAGAGAATGAACACTGAAGCTTTCTTT. As protein: CASSLERMNTEAFF.

The sample holds many counts of this clonotype. The chain carries TRBV12-3 or TRBV12-4 and TRBJ1-4, with 7 bases lining up with TRBD1. The CDR3 extends over 14 amino acids. V gave up 6 bases and J gave up 7 bases; unmatched junction bases: 8. This CDR3 is CASRFSTGREKLFF. The CDR3 DNA reads TGTGCCAGCAGATTCTCGACAGGGCGTGAAAAACTGTTTTTT.

This clonotype was seen only a few times. This chain links TRBV29-1 with TRBJ2-1; possible D gene TRBD2, 6 bases. Germline lookup yields CDR1 SQVTM and CDR2 ANQGSEA. The CDR3 sequence is 12 residues long. V was pared by 8 bases and J by 1 base, with 9 bases between. CDR3 loop: CSTGGSYNEQFF. CDR3 in DNA: TGCAGCACCGGGGGTTCCTACAATGAGCAGTTCTTC.

The chain joins TRBV5-1 to TRBJ2-2, with TRBD2 as a possible D gene (6 bases). Deletions cut 4 bases from V and 4 bases from J, with 11 bases between. CDR1 is SGHRS, CDR2 YFSETQ, per germline. CDR3 size: 14 residues. CDR3 residues: CASSPQGGTGELFF. DNA of the CDR3: TGCGCCAGCAGCCCGCAGGGAGGCACCGGGGAGCTGTTTTTT.

The chain couples TRBV4-3 to TRBJ2-5, with D hard to call. Germline loops: CDR1 LGHNA, CDR2 YSLEER. CDR3 size: 15 residues. Trimming took 1 base from V and 0 from J, leaving 9 bases between them. The CDR3 loop is CASSQVHTYQETQYF. The CDR3 region has the DNA TGCGCCAGCAGCCAAGTACATACGTACCAAGAGACCCAGTACTTC.

This rearrangement joins TRBV20-1 to TRBJ2-7; perhaps TRBD1 as D (5 bases). The CDR3 covers 13 residues. Trimming took off 2 bases at V and 0 bases at J, with 8 bases between the two ends. Germline assignment: CDR1 DFQATT and CDR2 SNEGSKA (reference sequence). The CDR3 coding sequence is TGCAGTGCTAGAAAGGGGCACTCCTACGAGCAGTACTTC. Translation gives CSARKGHSYEQYF.

In its sample, this clonotype was seen many times. The chain joins TRBV11-2 to TRBJ2-7, with a weak D call TRBD2 (6 bases). The CDR3 is 14 residues long. Trimming took off 1 base at V and 2 bases at J, with 9 bases between the two ends. Germline CDR1 and CDR2: SGHAT and FQNNGV. The CDR3 loop is CASSLVTGAYEQYF. The CDR3 nucleotides read TGTGCCAGCAGCTTAGTTACGGGGGCCTACGAGCAGTACTTC.

This clonotype was recorded a few times. The chain recombines TRBV12-3 or TRBV12-4 with TRBJ1-6; no firm D call. With 0 bases removed from V and 7 bases from J, the gap between germline ends came to 13 bases. CDR3 length: 16 amino acids. The CDR3 coding sequence is TGTGCCAGCAGTTTAGCTGGAGGGAATAGGAATTCACCCCTCCACTTT. Amino acids: CASSLAGGNRNSPLHF.

V usage is TRBV11-2 and J usage is TRBJ2-7; D might be TRBD2 (6 bases). Per germline, CDR1 SGHAT and CDR2 FQNNGV. The V end lost 3 bases, the J end lost 5 bases, and 8 bases lay between the germline ends. The CDR3 covers 12 residues. Here the CDR3 DNA reads TGTGCCAGCAGCTTCCGGGGGAACGAGCAGTACTTC. Protein sequence: CASSFRGNEQYF.

The V gene is TRBV25-1, the J gene TRBJ1-3, with D hard to call. The V gene lost 3 bases and the J gene lost 0 bases, with 12 bases spanning the gap. Germline loops: CDR1 MGHDK, CDR2 SYGVNS. The CDR3 is 16 residues long. The CDR3 DNA reads as TGTGCCAGCAGTGAGAAGGTTGGGGTCTCTGGAAACACCATATATTTT. This codes for CASSEKVGVSGNTIYF.

This clonotype was seen more than once but under ten times. The chain joins TRBV12-5 to TRBJ2-3; TRBD2 agrees at 10 bases. V shed 0 bases, J shed 0 bases, and the junction held 9 bases outside the gene matches. CDR3 length: 19 amino acids. The germline CDR1 and CDR2 sequences are LGHNT and FRNRAP. The CDR3 loop is CASGLVKASGRVSTDTQYF. The CDR3 bases are TGTGCTAGTGGTTTGGTAAAGGCGAGCGGGAGGGTAAGCACAGATACGCAGTATTTT.

A few counts support this clonotype. The rearrangement links TRBV6-5 to TRBJ2-5; 9 bases align to TRBD1. The CDR3 length is 14 residues. Germline-derived CDR1 and CDR2 are MNHEY and SVGAGI. Trimming took 2 bases from V and 4 from J; bases not matched to a gene: 2. In DNA form, the CDR3 reads TGTGCCAGCAGTTACAGACAGGGGGTAGAGACCCAGTACTTC. This sequence encodes CASSYRQGVETQYF.

V usage is TRBV7-6 and J usage is TRBJ1-3, with D hard to call. Germline lookup yields CDR1 SGHVS and CDR2 FNYEAQ. CDR3 length equals 12 residues. V lost 2 bases and J 4 bases, leaving 3 bases between the germline ends. CDR3 residues: CASSLLGNTIYF. The CDR3 DNA reads as TGTGCCAGCAGCTTACTGGGAAACACCATATATTTT.

In its sample, this clonotype was seen a few times. The chain is built from TRBV19 and TRBJ1-5; 9 nucleotides match TRBD1. Germline trimming cut 1 base from V and 7 bases from J; bases unmatched to any gene: 8. The CDR3 has 16 amino acids. In germline, CDR1 is LNHDA, CDR2 SQIVND (reference sequence). The CDR3 sequence: CASSIGRGTGRQPQHF. The CDR3 DNA reads as TGTGCCAGTAGTATAGGAAGGGGGACAGGGCGACAGCCCCAGCATTTT. The complete variable domain, with remaining parts taken from reference TRBV19 and TRBJ1-5, reads DGGITQSPKYLFRKEGQNVTLSCEQNLNHDAMYWYRQDPGQGLRLIYYSQIVNDFQKGDIAEGYSVSREKKESFPLTVTSAQKNPTAFYLCASSIGRGTGRQPQHFGDGTRLSIL.

This clonotype was counted only a few times. V usage is TRBV18 and J usage is TRBJ2-1, with D possibly TRBD2 on 5 matching bases. The CDR3 sequence is 15 residues long. Germline CDR1 KGHSH, CDR2 LQKENI. V lost 2 bases and J 7 bases, leaving 15 bases between the germline ends. The CDR3 loop is CASSPDPGKLNEQFF. In nucleotides, the CDR3 is TGTGCCAGCTCACCAGATCCGGGGAAGCTGAATGAGCAGTTCTTC.

At least ten counts were recorded for this clonotype. This chain connects TRBV24-1 to TRBJ2-1; TRBD2 is a possible D gene (6 bases). The germline V gene encodes CDR1 KGHDR and CDR2 SFDVKD. The CDR3 consists of 17 residues. V lost 0 bases to trimming and J lost 0 bases, with 11 bases between them. The CDR3 spells CATSDLSRGSSYNEQFF. In DNA form, the CDR3 reads TGTGCCACCAGTGATTTGTCCCGGGGGAGCTCCTACAATGAGCAGTTCTTC.

The V gene is TRBV30, the J gene TRBJ2-1, with TRBD1 identical over 7 bases. Germline CDR1 is GTSNPN and CDR2 is SVGIG (reference sequence). The CDR3 covers 13 residues. Trimming at V came to 2 bases and at J to 9 bases, leaving 7 bases not matched to a gene. The CDR3 sequence: CAWSNRGMGEQFF. The DNA for the CDR3 is TGTGCCTGGAGTAACAGGGGAATGGGTGAGCAGTTCTTC.

The chain joins TRBV12-3 or TRBV12-4 to TRBJ1-1; 10 bases line up with TRBD1. This CDR3 is 14 amino acids long. V was pared by 6 bases and J by 7 bases, with 8 bases of the junction left unmatched. The CDR3, as DNA: TGTGCCAGCAGCGCGACAGGGGGCAGTGGTGAAGCTTTCTTT. Its translation is CASSATGGSGEAFF.

This clonotype occurred once. V gene TRBV5-6 combines with J gene TRBJ2-7; perhaps D is TRBD1 or TRBD2 (6 bases each). The CDR3 runs 15 residues. V shed 4 bases and J shed 5 bases, with 19 bases lying between them. Germline V gives CDR1 SGHDT, CDR2 YYEEEE. The CDR3 region has the DNA TGTGCCAGCAGCCCCCCCGGGGGCAACTACGACGAGCAGTACTTC. Residues: CASSPPGGNYDEQYF.

The rearrangement uses TRBV27 and TRBJ2-1, with 7 bases lining up with TRBD1. Germline lookup yields CDR1 MNHEY and CDR2 SMNVEV (reference sequence). The CDR3 totals 16 residues. Losses at the gene ends were 4 bases for V and 0 bases for J; bases not matched to a gene: 6. CDR3 nucleotide sequence: TGTGCCAGCAGTTCGGGACAGCCGAGCTCCTACAATGAGCAGTTCTTC. Translating gives CASSSGQPSSYNEQFF.

Only a few counts were recorded for this clonotype. This chain links TRBV5-1 with TRBJ2-2, with a weak D call TRBD2 (5 bases). This CDR3 is built from 15 residues. The ends were cut back, 0 bases at V and 1 base at J, with 7 bases in the middle. Germline V gives CDR1 SGHRS, CDR2 YFSETQ. The CDR3 sequence: CASSLAAENTGELFF. CDR3 coding DNA: TGCGCCAGCAGCTTGGCAGCGGAGAACACCGGGGAGCTGTTTTTT.

The J gene is TRBJ2-2, the V gene TRBV20-1; 9 bases map to TRBD2. The CDR3 contains 18 residues. Germline V gene data show CDR1 as DFQATT and CDR2 as SNEGSKA (reference sequence). V shed 3 bases and J 0 bases; nucleotides not matched to a gene: 11. CDR3 DNA: TGCAGTGCTAGCGCCGGTGGTAGCGGGAGCTCGAACACCGGGGAGCTGTTTTTT. It translates to CSASAGGSGSSNTGELFF.

This clonotype appeared many times. This rearrangement joins TRBV9 to TRBJ2-5, with TRBD2 as a possible D gene (6 bases). This CDR3 is 14 amino acids long. V was shortened by 2 bases and J by 1 base, with 9 bases between the two germline ends. Germline CDR1 SGDLS, CDR2 YYNGEE. This chain's CDR3 is CASSVSGLQETQYF. DNA for the CDR3: TGTGCCAGCAGCGTGAGCGGGCTCCAAGAGACCCAGTACTTC. Full variable domain (remainder filled in from reference TRBV9 and TRBJ2-5): DSGVTQTPKHLITATGQRVTLRCSPRSGDLSVYWYQQSLDQGLQFLIQYYNGEERAKGNILERFSAQQFPDLHSELNLSSLELGDSALYFCASSVSGLQETQYFGPGTRLLVL.

This clonotype was seen at least ten times. The rearrangement links TRBV11-3 to TRBJ2-3; D is possibly TRBD2 (6 bases). The CDR3 is made up of 16 amino acids. Trimming removed 4 bases from V and 2 bases from J, with 16 bases in between. Per germline, CDR1 SGHNT and CDR2 YENEEA. Here the CDR3 reads CASSSSPAGSTDTQYF. CDR3 sequence (DNA): TGTGCCAGCAGCTCCAGTCCGGCGGGATCCACAGATACGCAGTATTTT.

This chain's CDR3 is CASSLLGIVRGKNIQYF. In DNA, the CDR3 is TGTGCCAGCAGTTTACTAGGGATAGTCAGGGGCAAAAACATTCAGTACTTC. The rearrangement joins TRBV27 to TRBJ2-4; D perhaps matches TRBD1 (6 bases). V dropped 2 bases and J dropped 3 bases, with 17 bases sitting between them. CDR1 and CDR2 from the germline V gene are MNHEY and SMNVEV (reference sequence). The CDR3 contains 17 residues.

This clonotype was seen more than once but under ten times. The chain uses TRBV29-1 and TRBJ2-1; tentatively, D is TRBD2 (5 bases). There are 12 residues in the CDR3. CDR1 is SQVTM and CDR2 is ANQGSEA in the germline V gene. Trimming removed 8 bases from V and 1 base from J, with 9 bases in between. The CDR3 sequence is CSPRTSYNEQFF. CDR3 nucleotide sequence: TGCAGCCCACGGACTTCCTACAATGAGCAGTTCTTC.

CDR3 protein: CASSESDRANSPLHF. DNA of the CDR3: TGCGCCAGCAGTGAGTCTGACAGGGCTAATTCACCCCTCCACTTT. V and J are TRBV10-2 and TRBJ1-6; 7 bases map to TRBD1. The junction had 2 bases not matched to a gene; V was cut back by 0 bases and J by 6 bases. The CDR3 sequence is 15 residues long. Germline assignment: CDR1 WSHSY and CDR2 SAAADI.

A few counts support this clonotype. The V gene is TRBV14, the J gene TRBJ2-1; D is uncertain. Trimming took 3 bases from V and 5 from J, leaving 8 bases between them. Germline V gene lookup returns CDR1 SGHDN and CDR2 FVKESK. CDR3 length: 13 residues. The CDR3 region has the DNA TGTGCCAGCAGCCAGGGAAGGAACAATGAGCAGTTCTTC. This codes for CASSQGRNNEQFF.